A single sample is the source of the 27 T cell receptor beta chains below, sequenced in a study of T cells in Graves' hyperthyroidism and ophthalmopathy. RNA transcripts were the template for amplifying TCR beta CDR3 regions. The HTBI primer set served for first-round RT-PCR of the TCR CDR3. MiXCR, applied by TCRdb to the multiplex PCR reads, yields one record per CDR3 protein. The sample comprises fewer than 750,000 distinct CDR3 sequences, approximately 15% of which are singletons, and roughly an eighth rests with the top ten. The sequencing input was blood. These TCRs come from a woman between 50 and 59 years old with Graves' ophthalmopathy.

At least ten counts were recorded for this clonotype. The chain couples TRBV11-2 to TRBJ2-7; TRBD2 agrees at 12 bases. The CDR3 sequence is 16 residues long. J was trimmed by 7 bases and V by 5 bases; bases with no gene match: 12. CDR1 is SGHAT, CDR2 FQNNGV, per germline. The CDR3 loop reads CASSGRLAGDFWEQYF. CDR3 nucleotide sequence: TGTGCCAGCAGCGGAAGACTAGCGGGAGATTTCTGGGAGCAGTACTTC.

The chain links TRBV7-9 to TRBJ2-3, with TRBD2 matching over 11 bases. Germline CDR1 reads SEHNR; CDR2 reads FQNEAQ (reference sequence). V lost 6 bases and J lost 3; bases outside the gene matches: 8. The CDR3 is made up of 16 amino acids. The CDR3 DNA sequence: TGTGCCAGCAGTTCTAGCGGGAGGAGGGGGACAGATACGCAGTATTTT. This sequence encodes CASSSSGRRGTDTQYF.

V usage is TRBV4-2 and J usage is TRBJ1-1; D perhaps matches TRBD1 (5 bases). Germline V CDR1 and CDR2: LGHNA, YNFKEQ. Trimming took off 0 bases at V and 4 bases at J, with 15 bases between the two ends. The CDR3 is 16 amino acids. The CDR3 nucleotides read TGTGCCAGCAGCCAAGATCTGTTAGGGGTGGCCACTGAAGCTTTCTTT. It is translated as CASSQDLLGVATEAFF.

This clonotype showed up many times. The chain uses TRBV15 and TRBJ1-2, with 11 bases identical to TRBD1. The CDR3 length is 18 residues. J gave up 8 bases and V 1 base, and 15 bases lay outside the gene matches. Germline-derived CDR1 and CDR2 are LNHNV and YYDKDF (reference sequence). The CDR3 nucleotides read TGTGCCACCAGCAGAGCATTCCTACTAGGGACAGGGGGTAGAGGCTACACCTTC. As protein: CATSRAFLLGTGGRGYTF.

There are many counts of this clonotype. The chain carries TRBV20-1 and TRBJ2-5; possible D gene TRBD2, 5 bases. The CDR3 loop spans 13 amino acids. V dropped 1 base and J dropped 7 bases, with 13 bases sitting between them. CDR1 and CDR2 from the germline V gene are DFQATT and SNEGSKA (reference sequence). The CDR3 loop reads CSARGTTRGTQYF. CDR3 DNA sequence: TGCAGTGCTAGAGGCACTACTCGGGGGACCCAGTACTTC.

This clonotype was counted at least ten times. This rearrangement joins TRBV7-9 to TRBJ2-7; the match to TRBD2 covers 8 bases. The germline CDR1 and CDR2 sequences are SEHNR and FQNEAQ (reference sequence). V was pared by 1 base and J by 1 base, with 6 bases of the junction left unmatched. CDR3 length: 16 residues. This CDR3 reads CASSLGLSGGSYEQYF. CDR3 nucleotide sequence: TGTGCCAGCAGCTTAGGCCTGTCGGGAGGGTCCTACGAGCAGTACTTC.

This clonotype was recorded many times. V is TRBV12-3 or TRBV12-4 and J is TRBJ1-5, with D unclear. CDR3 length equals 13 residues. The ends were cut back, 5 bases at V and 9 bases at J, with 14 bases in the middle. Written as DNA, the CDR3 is TGTGCCAGCAGTATGGACTACTATCCGCCCCAGCATTTT. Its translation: CASSMDYYPPQHF.

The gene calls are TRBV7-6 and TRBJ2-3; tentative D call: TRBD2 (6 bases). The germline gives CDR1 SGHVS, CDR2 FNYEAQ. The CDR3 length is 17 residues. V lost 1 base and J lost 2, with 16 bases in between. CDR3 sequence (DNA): TGTGCCAGCAGCTTAGGGGTCGGCGGGACCATCACAGATACGCAGTATTTT. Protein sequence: CASSLGVGGTITDTQYF.

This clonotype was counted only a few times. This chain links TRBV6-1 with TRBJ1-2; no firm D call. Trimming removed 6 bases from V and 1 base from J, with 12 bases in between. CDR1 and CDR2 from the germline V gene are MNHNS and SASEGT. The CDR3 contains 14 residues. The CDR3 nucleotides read TGTGCCAGCAGCGGTGGTGAGAGTAACTATGGCTACACCTTC. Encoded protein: CASSGGESNYGYTF.

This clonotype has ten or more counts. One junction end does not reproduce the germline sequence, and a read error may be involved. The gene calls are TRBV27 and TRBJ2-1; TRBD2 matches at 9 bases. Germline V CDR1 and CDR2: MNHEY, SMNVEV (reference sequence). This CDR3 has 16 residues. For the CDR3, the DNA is TGCGCCAGCAGCTTGAGTAGCGGGAGCTCCTACAATGAGCAGTTCTTC. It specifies CASSLSSGSSYNEQFF.

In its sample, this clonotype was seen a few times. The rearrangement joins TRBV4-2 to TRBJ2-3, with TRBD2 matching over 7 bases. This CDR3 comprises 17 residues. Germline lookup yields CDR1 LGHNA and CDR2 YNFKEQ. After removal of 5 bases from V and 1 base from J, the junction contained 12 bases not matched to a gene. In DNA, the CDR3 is TGTGCCAGCAGCGGAGGACTAGGGACGTCTGGCACAGATACGCAGTATTTT. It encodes CASSGGLGTSGTDTQYF.

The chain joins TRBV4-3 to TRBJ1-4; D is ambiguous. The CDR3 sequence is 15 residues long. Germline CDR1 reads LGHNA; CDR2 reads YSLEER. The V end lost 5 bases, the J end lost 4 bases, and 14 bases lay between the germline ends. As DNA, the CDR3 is TGCGCCAGCAGCACCAGTTCGGCAGTTAATGAAAAACTGTTTTTT. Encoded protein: CASSTSSAVNEKLFF.

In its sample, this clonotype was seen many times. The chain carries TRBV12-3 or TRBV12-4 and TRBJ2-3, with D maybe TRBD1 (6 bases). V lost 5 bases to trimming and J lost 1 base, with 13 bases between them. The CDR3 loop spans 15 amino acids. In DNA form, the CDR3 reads TGTGCCAGCAGTACACCGGCAGGGGGCACAGATACGCAGTATTTT. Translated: CASSTPAGGTDTQYF.

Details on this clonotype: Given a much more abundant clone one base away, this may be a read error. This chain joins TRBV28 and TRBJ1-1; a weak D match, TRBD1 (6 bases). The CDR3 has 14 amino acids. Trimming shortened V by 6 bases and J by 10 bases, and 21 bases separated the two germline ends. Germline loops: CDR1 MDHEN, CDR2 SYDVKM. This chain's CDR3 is CASSSLGGGGGAFF. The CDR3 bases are TGTGCCAGCAGCTCACTAGGGGGGGGGGGGGGAGCTTTCTTT.

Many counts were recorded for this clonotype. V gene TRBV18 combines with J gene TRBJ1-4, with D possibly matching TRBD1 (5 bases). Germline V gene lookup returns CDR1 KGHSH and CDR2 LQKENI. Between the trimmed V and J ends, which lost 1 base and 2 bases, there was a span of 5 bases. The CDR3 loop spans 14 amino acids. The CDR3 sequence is CASSPQGTNEKLFF. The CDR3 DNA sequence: TGTGCCAGCTCACCACAGGGGACTAATGAAAAACTGTTTTTT.

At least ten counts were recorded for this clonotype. The CDR3 DNA sequence: TGCAGCGTTGAAGTCCGAAGGGGCGGGAGCGGCTACGAGCAGTACTTC. Its translation is CSVEVRRGGSGYEQYF. The chain has TRBV29-1 and TRBJ2-7, with 7 bases matching TRBD2. The CDR3 contains 16 residues. J was trimmed by 3 bases and V by 1 base; bases with no gene match: 12. In germline, CDR1 is SQVTM, CDR2 ANQGSEA.

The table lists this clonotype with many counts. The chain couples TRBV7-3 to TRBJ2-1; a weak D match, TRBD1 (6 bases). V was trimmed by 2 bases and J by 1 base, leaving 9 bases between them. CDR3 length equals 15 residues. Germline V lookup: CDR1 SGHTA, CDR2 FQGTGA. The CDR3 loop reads CASSLQQGSYNEQFF. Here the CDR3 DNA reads TGTGCCAGCAGCTTACAACAGGGATCCTACAATGAGCAGTTCTTC.

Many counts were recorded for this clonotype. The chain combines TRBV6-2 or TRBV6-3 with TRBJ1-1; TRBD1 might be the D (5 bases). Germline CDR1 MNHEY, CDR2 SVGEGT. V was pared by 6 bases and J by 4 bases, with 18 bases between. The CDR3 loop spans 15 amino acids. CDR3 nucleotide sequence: TGTGCCAGCAGCGAATTTAGGGGAGACGTCACTGAAGCTTTCTTT. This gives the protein CASSEFRGDVTEAFF.

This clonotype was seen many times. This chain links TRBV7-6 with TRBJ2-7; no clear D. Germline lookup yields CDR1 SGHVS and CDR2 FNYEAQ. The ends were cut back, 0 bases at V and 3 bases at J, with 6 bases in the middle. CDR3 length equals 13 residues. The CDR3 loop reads CASSLAAGYEQYF. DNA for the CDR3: TGTGCCAGCAGCTTAGCGGCTGGCTACGAGCAGTACTTC.

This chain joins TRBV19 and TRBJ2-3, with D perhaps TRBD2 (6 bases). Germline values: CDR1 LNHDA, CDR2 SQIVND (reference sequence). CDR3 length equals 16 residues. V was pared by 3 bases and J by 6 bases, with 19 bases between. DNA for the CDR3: TGTGCCAGTAGTATTTTTCGTGGGAGGCGCTTCGATACGCAGTATTTT. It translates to CASSIFRGRRFDTQYF.

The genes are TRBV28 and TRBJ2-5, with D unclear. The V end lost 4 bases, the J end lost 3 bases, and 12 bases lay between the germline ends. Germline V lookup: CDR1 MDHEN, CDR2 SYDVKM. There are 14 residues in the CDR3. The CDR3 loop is CASSSSAWEETQYF. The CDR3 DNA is TGTGCCAGCAGTTCTTCAGCGTGGGAAGAGACCCAGTACTTC.

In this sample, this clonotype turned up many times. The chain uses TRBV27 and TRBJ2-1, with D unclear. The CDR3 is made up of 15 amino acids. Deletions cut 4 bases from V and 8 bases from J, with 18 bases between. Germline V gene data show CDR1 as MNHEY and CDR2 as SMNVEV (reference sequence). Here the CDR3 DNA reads TGTGCCAGCAGTTCCCGGTGGGAATACGGACATGAGCAGTTCTTC. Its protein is CASSSRWEYGHEQFF.

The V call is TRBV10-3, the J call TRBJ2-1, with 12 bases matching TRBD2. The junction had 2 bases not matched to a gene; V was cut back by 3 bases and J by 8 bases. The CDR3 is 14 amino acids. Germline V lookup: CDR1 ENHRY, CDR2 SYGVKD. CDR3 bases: TGTGCCATCAGTGAACTAGCGGGAGGCCATGAGCAGTTCTTC. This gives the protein CAISELAGGHEQFF.

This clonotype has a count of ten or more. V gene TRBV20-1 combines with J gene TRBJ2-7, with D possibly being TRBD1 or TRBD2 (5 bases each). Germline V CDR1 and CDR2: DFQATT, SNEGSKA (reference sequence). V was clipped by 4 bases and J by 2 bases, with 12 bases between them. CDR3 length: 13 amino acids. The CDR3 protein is CSAIWDGPYEQYF. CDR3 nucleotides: TGCAGTGCTATCTGGGACGGTCCCTACGAGCAGTACTTC.

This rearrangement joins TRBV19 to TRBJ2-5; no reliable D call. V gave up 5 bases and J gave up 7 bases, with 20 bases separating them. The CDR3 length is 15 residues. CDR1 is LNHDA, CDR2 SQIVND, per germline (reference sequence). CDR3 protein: CASSRSRQAGLTQYF. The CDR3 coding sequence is TGTGCCAGTAGTCGCTCCAGACAAGCCGGGTTGACCCAGTACTTC.

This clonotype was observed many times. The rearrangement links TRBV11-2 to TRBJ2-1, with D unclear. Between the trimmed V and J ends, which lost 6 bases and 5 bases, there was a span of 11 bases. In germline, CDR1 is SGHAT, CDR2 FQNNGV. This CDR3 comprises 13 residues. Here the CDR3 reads CASRVSDNNEQFF. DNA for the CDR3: TGTGCCAGCAGGGTGTCAGACAACAATGAGCAGTTCTTC.

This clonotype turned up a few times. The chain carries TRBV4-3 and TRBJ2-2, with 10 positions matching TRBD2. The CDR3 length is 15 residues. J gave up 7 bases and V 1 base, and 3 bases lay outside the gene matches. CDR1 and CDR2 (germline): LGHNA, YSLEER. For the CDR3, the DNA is TGCGCCAGCAGCCAAGTTCCTAGCGGGAGCGGGGAGCTGTTTTTT. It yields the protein CASSQVPSGSGELFF.